The entry below gives a single TCR beta chain sequence along with its context. This sample is drawn from a study of T cell responses to AZD1222 COVID-19 vaccine. Measured with immunoSEQ multiplex PCR; TCRdb has only the in-frame clones, and not every one. The sample carries about 140,000 clones, 85% to 95% recorded once. The CDR3 has 14 residues. Germline V gives CDR1 MNHEY, CDR2 SMNVEV (reference sequence). V was clipped by 3 bases and J by 7 bases; unmatched bases: 5. The chain carries TRBV27 and TRBJ1-4; the match to TRBD1 covers 7 bases. The clonotype originates from an adult in good health. The sample consisted of peripheral blood, taken on day 0 of AZD1222 vaccination. The CDR3 DNA is TGTGCCAGCAGTTTTAGGGGGCTGGGTGAAAAACTGTTTTTT. Translating gives CASSFRGLGEKLFF.